This section outlines one TCR beta chain sequence together with its context. The data belong to a study of OX40 agonist ivuxolimab in advanced cancers. Looking at the study overall: Head and neck, renal cell, melanoma or hepatocellular carcinoma were the cancers that dose-escalation patients had. Three partial responders included one hepatocellular carcinoma patient and two cutaneous melanoma patients.

The CDR3 loop spans 11 amino acids. In germline, CDR1 is MNHEY, CDR2 SVGAGI. Trimming stripped 11 bases from V and 6 bases from J, with 13 bases between. Profiling relied on immunoSEQ multiplex PCR, and the TCRdb table lists in-frame clones only, not all of them. The table has some 8,000 clones, about nine tenths seen once. Sequenced here: CD4+ or CD8+ T cells sorted from blood, sampled in a trial of the OX40 agonist ivuxolimab. The chain recombines TRBV6-5 with TRBJ1-1; D not resolved. The clonotype comes from an adult with an advanced solid tumor such as melanoma, head and neck, liver or kidney cancer. The CDR3 DNA reads as TGTGCCGCCAGTTTGGGCGCTGAAGCTTTCTTT. Its protein is CAASLGAEAFF.